Listed below are T cell receptor beta chains from one sample, sequenced in a study of T-cell reconstitution after alpha-beta-depleted transplantation in children. TCRdb redid the calling of the PCR reads with MiXCR, one entry per CDR3 protein. The sample includes 200,000 to 250,000 distinct CDR3 sequences, 11% seen only once; the top ten take approximately 28%. Source: PBMCs, taken before TCRalphabeta/CD19-depleted stem cell transplant. These receptors all come from a child less than two years old with acute myeloid leukemia, due to receive a stem cell transplant. CDR3s include the opening cysteine and the closing phenylalanine or tryptophan. The order of the fields is J gene, V gene, D gene, clone size, CDR3 DNA, CDR3 protein. A D gene is named only where the DNA matches it firmly. Rows may omit the clone size; those that give it use once, few, many or a size class.

J gene: TRBJ2-7
V gene: TRBV19
D gene: .
clone size: many
CDR3 DNA: TGTGCCAGTAGTATAGTCGGCCTTGCCTCCTACGAGCAGTACTTC
CDR3 protein: CASSIVGLASYEQYF

J gene: TRBJ2-7
V gene: TRBV6-5
D gene: .
clone size: many
CDR3 DNA: TGTGCCAGCAGTTTTGGGAGCCCTCTAAACGAGCAGTACTTC
CDR3 protein: CASSFGSPLNEQYF

J gene: TRBJ1-2
V gene: TRBV3-1
D gene: TRBD1
clone size: many
CDR3 DNA: TGTGCCAGCAGCCAAGCTTACAGGGGTAGCGGCTACACCTTC
CDR3 protein: CASSQAYRGSGYTF

J gene: TRBJ2-7
V gene: TRBV12-3/TRBV12-4
D gene: TRBD1
clone size: many
CDR3 DNA: TGTGCCAGCAGTTTACGTCAGGGGGACAGCGAGCAGTACTTC
CDR3 protein: CASSLRQGDSEQYF

J gene: TRBJ1-1
V gene: TRBV29-1
D gene: .
clone size: .
CDR3 DNA: TGCAGCGTTGGAGACCCGGGACCCGGCACTGAAGCTTTCTTT
CDR3 protein: CSVGDPGPGTEAFF

J gene: TRBJ1-6
V gene: TRBV7-6
D gene: TRBD1
clone size: many
CDR3 DNA: TGTGCCAGCAGCGCCTCGGGACAGGGGGTAGCGAACAGTTCACCCCTCCACTTT
CDR3 protein: CASSASGQGVANSSPLHF

J gene: TRBJ1-5
V gene: TRBV30
D gene: TRBD1
clone size: many
CDR3 DNA: TGTGCCTGGAGTGCCGACAGGGGGAGTCAGCCCCAGCATTTT
CDR3 protein: CAWSADRGSQPQHF

J gene: TRBJ2-1
V gene: TRBV20-1
D gene: TRBD2
clone size: many
CDR3 DNA: TGCAGTGCTGACCCTCTAGCGGGTAACTACAATGAGCAGTTCTTC
CDR3 protein: CSADPLAGNYNEQFF

J gene: TRBJ2-7
V gene: TRBV14
D gene: .
clone size: many
CDR3 DNA: TGTGCCAGCAGCCAAGATGCGGCTGGGCATTACCCAGCCTACCAGCAGTACTTC
CDR3 protein: CASSQDAAGHYPAYQQYF

J gene: TRBJ2-1
V gene: TRBV20-1
D gene: TRBD2
clone size: many
CDR3 DNA: TGCAGTGCTAGCACTAGCGGGAGATATGAGCAGTTCTTC
CDR3 protein: CSASTSGRYEQFF

J gene: TRBJ2-1
V gene: TRBV29-1
D gene: TRBD2
clone size: many
CDR3 DNA: TGCAGCGGTTTAAGCGGGGGCTCCTACAATGAGCAGTTCTTC
CDR3 protein: CSGLSGGSYNEQFF

J gene: TRBJ2-5
V gene: TRBV5-1
D gene: .
clone size: many
CDR3 DNA: TGCGCCAGCAGCTTGGGAAACAGGGACGAGACCCAGTACTTC
CDR3 protein: CASSLGNRDETQYF

J gene: TRBJ1-5
V gene: TRBV11-2
D gene: .
clone size: many
CDR3 DNA: TGTGCCAGCAGCTTAGATGGGGGAAGCAATCAGCCCCAGCATTTT
CDR3 protein: CASSLDGGSNQPQHF

J gene: TRBJ2-7
V gene: TRBV20-1
D gene: TRBD2
clone size: many
CDR3 DNA: TGCAGTGCTAGTGGGGGACTAGCGGACCCCTACGAGCAGTACTTC
CDR3 protein: CSASGGLADPYEQYF

J gene: TRBJ1-2
V gene: TRBV7-6
D gene: .
clone size: many
CDR3 DNA: TGTGCCAGCAGCTGGGGGGCGAAGGATGGCTACACCTTC
CDR3 protein: CASSWGAKDGYTF

J gene: TRBJ2-7
V gene: TRBV20-1
D gene: .
clone size: many
CDR3 DNA: TGCAGTGCTAGAGATCCGGGGATCGGCTACGAGCAGTACTTC
CDR3 protein: CSARDPGIGYEQYF

J gene: TRBJ1-3
V gene: TRBV28
D gene: .
clone size: many
CDR3 DNA: TGTGCCAGCAGTCCCCGAGGGAGGAGCTCTGGAAACACCATATATTTT
CDR3 protein: CASSPRGRSSGNTIYF

J gene: TRBJ2-1
V gene: TRBV15
D gene: .
clone size: many
CDR3 DNA: TGTGCCACCGCAGGGCGGGGAGGGGGCAATGAGCAGTTCTTC
CDR3 protein: CATAGRGGGNEQFF

J gene: TRBJ2-3
V gene: TRBV18
D gene: .
clone size: .
CDR3 DNA: TGTGCCAGCTCACCTCTGCACTACACAGATACGCAGTATTTT
CDR3 protein: CASSPLHYTDTQYF

J gene: TRBJ2-7
V gene: TRBV7-2
D gene: .
clone size: many
CDR3 DNA: TGTGCCAGCAGCTTCGGGGCGCAAACTTTGGGGGAGCAGTACTTC
CDR3 protein: CASSFGAQTLGEQYF

J gene: TRBJ2-1
V gene: TRBV24-1
D gene: .
clone size: many
CDR3 DNA: TGTGCCACCAGTGACCCTGTACAGGGTCACAATGAGCAGTTCTTC
CDR3 protein: CATSDPVQGHNEQFF

J gene: TRBJ1-2
V gene: TRBV6-1
D gene: .
clone size: many
CDR3 DNA: TGTGCCAGCAGTAGCCCGGGGGGCCGGGGTCATGGCTACACCTTC
CDR3 protein: CASSSPGGRGHGYTF

J gene: TRBJ1-6
V gene: TRBV7-2
D gene: .
clone size: many
CDR3 DNA: TGTGCCAGCAGCTTAGAGATACCAAATTCACCCCTCCACTTT
CDR3 protein: CASSLEIPNSPLHF

J gene: TRBJ1-1
V gene: TRBV5-1
D gene: .
clone size: many
CDR3 DNA: TGCGCCAGCAGCTTGGGGAACAGCGGGATGAACACTGAAGCTTTCTTT
CDR3 protein: CASSLGNSGMNTEAFF

J gene: TRBJ2-1
V gene: TRBV4-2
D gene: TRBD2
clone size: many
CDR3 DNA: TGTGCCAGCAGCCAAACAGAGCGGGAGTACAATGAGCAGTTCTTC
CDR3 protein: CASSQTEREYNEQFF

J gene: TRBJ2-1
V gene: TRBV11-2
D gene: .
clone size: many
CDR3 DNA: TGTGCCAGCAGCCAAAAGGACTACTACAATGAGCAGTTCTTC
CDR3 protein: CASSQKDYYNEQFF

J gene: TRBJ1-5
V gene: TRBV12-3/TRBV12-4
D gene: .
clone size: .
CDR3 DNA: TGTGCCAGCAGCCATCCGGGACCAAGGGAGCCCCAGCATTTT
CDR3 protein: CASSHPGPREPQHF

J gene: TRBJ2-2
V gene: TRBV11-2
D gene: .
clone size: many
CDR3 DNA: TGTGCCAGCAGCTTAGAGGGGGTCTTAGCAAACACCGGGGAGCTGTTTTTT
CDR3 protein: CASSLEGVLANTGELFF

J gene: TRBJ1-6
V gene: TRBV30
D gene: .
clone size: .
CDR3 DNA: TGTGCCCTTTCCGCAGGGCAATATTCACCCCTCCACTTT
CDR3 protein: CALSAGQYSPLHF

J gene: TRBJ2-3
V gene: TRBV24-1
D gene: TRBD2
clone size: many
CDR3 DNA: TGTGCCACCAGTGTAGGCGGGAGGGCCACAGATACGCAGTATTTT
CDR3 protein: CATSVGGRATDTQYF

J gene: TRBJ2-7
V gene: TRBV7-2
D gene: .
clone size: many
CDR3 DNA: TGTGCCAGCAGCTTAGAGGGACACCTCTACGAGCAGTACTTC
CDR3 protein: CASSLEGHLYEQYF

J gene: TRBJ2-7
V gene: TRBV11-2
D gene: TRBD2
clone size: .
CDR3 DNA: TGTGCCAGCAGCTTAATGAGGGTAGCGGGAGGCCACGAGCAGTACTTC
CDR3 protein: CASSLMRVAGGHEQYF

J gene: TRBJ2-7
V gene: TRBV7-2
D gene: .
clone size: many
CDR3 DNA: TGTGCCAGCAGCTTAGGTGCCCGAGGAGAGCAGTACTTC
CDR3 protein: CASSLGARGEQYF

J gene: TRBJ2-7
V gene: TRBV2
D gene: .
clone size: .
CDR3 DNA: TGTGCCAGCAGACTTAGCTACGAGCAGTACTTC
CDR3 protein: CASRLSYEQYF

J gene: TRBJ1-4
V gene: TRBV30
D gene: .
clone size: many
CDR3 DNA: TGTGCCTGGAGTGTACGTGAAAAACTGTTTTTT
CDR3 protein: CAWSVREKLFF

J gene: TRBJ2-7
V gene: TRBV6-2/TRBV6-3
D gene: .
clone size: .
CDR3 DNA: TGTGCCAGCAGTTACGATATTATGTGGGGACTCTACGAGCAGTACTTC
CDR3 protein: CASSYDIMWGLYEQYF

J gene: TRBJ1-6
V gene: TRBV5-5
D gene: .
clone size: many
CDR3 DNA: TGTGCCAGCAGCTTAGCGGACCTCTATAATTCACCCCTCCACTTT
CDR3 protein: CASSLADLYNSPLHF

J gene: TRBJ1-1
V gene: TRBV7-3
D gene: .
clone size: many
CDR3 DNA: TGTGCCAGCAGAGGGAACCAGAACACTGAAGCTTTCTTT
CDR3 protein: CASRGNQNTEAFF

J gene: TRBJ2-7
V gene: TRBV29-1
D gene: TRBD2
clone size: many
CDR3 DNA: TGCAGCGTTGGTGGGGCTCTAGCGGTCTCCTACGAGCAGTACTTC
CDR3 protein: CSVGGALAVSYEQYF

J gene: TRBJ1-5
V gene: TRBV12-3/TRBV12-4
D gene: TRBD1
clone size: many
CDR3 DNA: TGTGCCAGCAGTTCTACAGGGGGCCAGCCCCAGCATTTT
CDR3 protein: CASSSTGGQPQHF

J gene: TRBJ2-2
V gene: TRBV20-1
D gene: TRBD1
clone size: many
CDR3 DNA: TGCAGTGCTAAGATTCCAACAGGGGCCGGGGAGCTGTTTTTT
CDR3 protein: CSAKIPTGAGELFF